Below are 5 T cell receptor beta chains sequenced from a single sample in a study of T cells in Graves' hyperthyroidism and ophthalmopathy. The investigators amplified TCR beta CDR3 regions from RNA transcripts. Carried out on the TCR CDR3, a first-round RT-PCR used the HTBI primer set. Each CDR3 protein gets one entry after TCRdb re-called the multiplex PCR reads with MiXCR. Here the sample spans about 720,000 distinct CDR3 sequences, around 20% being singletons. What was sequenced was blood. These receptors were collected from a woman between 50 and 59 years old with Graves' hyperthyroidism that later progressed to Graves' ophthalmopathy.

The gene calls are TRBV12-3 or TRBV12-4 and TRBJ2-7, with D possibly being TRBD2 (6 bases). The CDR3 covers 14 residues. V was clipped by 5 bases and J by 3 bases, with 14 bases between them. Here the CDR3 reads CASSLTSRDYEQYF. Here the CDR3 DNA reads TGTGCCAGCAGTCTCACTAGCCGGGACTACGAGCAGTACTTC.

The chain couples TRBV20-1 to TRBJ2-7, with D perhaps TRBD2 (5 bases). V lost 7 bases and J 0 bases, leaving 10 bases between the germline ends. CDR1 is DFQATT and CDR2 is SNEGSKA in the germline V gene (reference sequence). The CDR3 is made up of 12 amino acids. CDR3 protein: CSGAASSYEQYF. As DNA, the CDR3 is TGCAGTGGAGCGGCAAGCTCCTACGAGCAGTACTTC.

This clonotype was counted between two and nine times. This chain uses TRBV7-9 with TRBJ2-7; TRBD1 matches 9 bases. V gave up 5 bases and J gave up 2 bases; unmatched junction bases: 7. The CDR3 consists of 15 residues. Germline V lookup: CDR1 SEHNR, CDR2 FQNEAQ (reference sequence). CDR3 amino acids: CASSARTGATYEQYF. The CDR3 DNA reads as TGTGCCAGCAGCGCACGGACAGGGGCAACCTACGAGCAGTACTTC.

V usage is TRBV27 and J usage is TRBJ1-2; 7 nucleotides line up with TRBD1. The CDR3 covers 16 residues. CDR1 is MNHEY, CDR2 SMNVEV, per germline (reference sequence). J was trimmed by 7 bases and V by 1 base; bases with no gene match: 12. The CDR3 loop reads CASSLWRDSSSRGYTF. The CDR3 DNA sequence: TGTGCCAGCAGTTTATGGCGGGACAGCTCGAGTCGTGGCTACACCTTC.

The rearrangement joins TRBV19 to TRBJ1-1; TRBD1 matches at 10 bases. Germline V CDR1 and CDR2: LNHDA, SQIVND (reference sequence). Trimming took 3 bases from V and 4 from J; bases not matched to a gene: 5. The CDR3 is made up of 15 amino acids. This CDR3 reads CASSIGGQGSTEAFF. The CDR3 DNA reads TGTGCCAGTAGTATCGGGGGACAGGGGAGCACTGAAGCTTTCTTT.